The T cell receptor beta chain under discussion was sequenced for a study of cytomegalovirus exposure and HLA in healthy donors (dated by TCRdb to the late 2010s). Regarding the study in general: An earlier analysis of roughly 630 of the donors reported 250 to 350 Gb of sequence data and 100 million to 140 million unique TCR beta sequences from 150 million to 200 million T cells. About 280 gigabases of sequencing data and approximately 93 million unique TCR sequences were included in an early release covering 550 to 800 HLA-typed donors. Among the roughly 380 genotyped donors, approximately 82% belonged to the genetic ancestry cluster associated with self-reported Caucasian donors. The study was designed to test whether signatures of past pathogen exposure could be identified by cataloging public T cell receptors. The T cell repertoires of some 670 subjects were profiled by immunosequencing and related to cytomegalovirus serostatus. Along with the roughly 710-subject first cohort, a separate validation cohort of over a hundred different subjects was used. High-throughput TCR immunosequencing, statistical association of individual TCRs with disease status, and machine learning were combined to predict cytomegalovirus infection status. In a later analysis, previously published TCR beta repertoires from roughly 710 donors were re-analyzed and high-resolution HLA genotyping was added so that TCR occurrence patterns could be studied. The later analysis used no new phenotypic data to find candidate immune exposures, relying instead on TCR beta sequences and their occurrence across donors. In an earlier analysis of a few hundred of the donors, high-throughput TCR beta sequencing was used to judge whether each TCR beta V gene segment behaved as functional or pseudogenic. Donor age, sex, ethnicity and CMV serostatus were collected together with the repertoire data. A later genetic analysis took genome-wide SNP genotypes for about 65% of the 666 donors and used that subset as a discovery cohort. Every discovery cohort repertoire had been produced on one sequencing platform. Both class I and class II loci were covered by HLA typing, at four-digit resolution. The number of typed donors differed by locus: roughly 620-640 for A, B, C, DRB1 and DQB1; 500 to 550 for DQA1; approximately 600 for DPA1; and around 450 for DPB1. Several DR-DQ haplotypes were handled as single units for association and clustering because linkage in the cohort was strong. Across around 400 genotyped donors of the cohort, an average of about 250,000 unique TCR beta nucleotide sequences per donor were sequenced, and roughly 20% of those sequences were non-productive. The full study reports these points: While some public TCRs were present in many individuals, most TCR sequences turned up only very rarely across donors. This cohort had only TCR beta chains sequenced, and the lack of alpha or paired-chain data limited which features could be detected. A further reported finding was that TCR beta sequences accurately predicted the HLA-A and HLA-B alleles for most subjects in the first cohort. Assigning TCR associations to individual alleles was difficult when HLA alleles, especially DR and DQ, strongly co-occurred. Approximately 18 rarely observed V segments, including chromosome 9 orphons, were excluded from the earlier analysis of several hundred of the donors because counts were too low. The only immune exposure information available for the cohort was CMV serostatus. Correlated functional status among segregating V segments might reflect linkage disequilibrium, but an unknown experimental factor could not be ruled out. In vitro tests confirmed that a few of the cytomegalovirus-associated TCR beta chains recognize cytomegalovirus antigens. A group of highly shared sequence variants was considered likely to be a technical artifact of the sequencing pipeline. Because HLA typing was missing for some donors at each locus, association tests included only the typed subset. A later analysis reported that several top co-occurrence clusters appeared linked to parvovirus B19, influenza, CMV and Epstein-Barr virus. The authors suggested that the approach could potentially be generalized to other disease states and immunological phenotypes. In a later analysis, most CMV-associated TCR beta chains were found to appear HLA-restricted, with HLA associations seemingly driven largely by CMV exposure. Roughly uniform sequencing depth across donors was assumed in presence/absence analyses, although this assumption may not hold. Compared with the roughly 700-donor mean, donors in an Asian-associated ancestry cluster had fewer N-insertions in productive TCRs, according to a later genetic analysis. In a later analysis, 16,951 TCR beta sequences were associated with specific HLA alleles at a false discovery rate of 0.05. The study listed 150 to 200 TCR beta chains as associated with cytomegalovirus. The 87-base-pair reads could not distinguish some IMGT-functional V segments, including TRBV6-2 and TRBV6-3, so those segments were excluded. The classifier was reported to diagnose cytomegalovirus status with high specificity and sensitivity in both the original cohort and the validation cohort. In an earlier analysis of 587 of the donors, most TCR beta V segments appeared in productive rearrangements about 90% or about 30% of the time, broadly matching IMGT annotations. In a later analysis, HLA-associated TCR beta chains were found to be more clonally expanded and to have lower generation probabilities than equally common non-associated chains. In a later analysis, TCR association rates were found to vary across HLA loci, with the most associated TCRs seen for DRB1 alleles and the fewest for HLA-C alleles. V-gene and J-gene trimming of TCR beta chains was associated with a missense DCLRE1C variant in a later genetic analysis, and the association was replicated in an independent cohort.

In regard to this clone: There is no known antigen for this receptor. Per-base quality was not reported, and no clone a single base away is much larger than it.

Compared with germline, V lacks 7 bases and J lacks 4 bases; bases without a gene match: 7. CDR1 is given as MDHEN and CDR2 as SYDVKM, both from the germline V gene. From the cysteine through the phenylalanine, the CDR3 covers 14 amino acids. The retained sequence is limited to the CDR3, 42 bases, with the frame set at the first base. Library construction relied on the immunoSEQ multiplex PCR assay. The multiplex PCR relied on a mix of 60 forward primers for TCR Vbeta segments and 13 reverse primers for TCR Jbeta segments. The CDR3 region of rearranged TCR beta genes was amplified from genomic DNA with a multiplex PCR assay. The Illumina HiSeq System was used to sequence the amplified TCR beta libraries as 87-base-pair reads. The paper's processing steps were these. A later analysis tallied some 79 million unique TCR beta chains across the 650 to 750 repertoires, and about 10 million of those chains were shared by two or more donors. Raw reads were error-corrected and collapsed into unique sequences by a nearest-neighbor algorithm in which closely related sequences were merged to remove PCR and sequencing errors. Alignment of CDR3 sequences to IMGT reference sequences was used to assign V, D and J gene segments. For a sequence to be retained, at least a six-nucleotide match to both a V gene segment and a J gene segment was required. A rearrangement counted as productive if the CDR3 had no stop codons and remained in frame with V and J, and every other rearrangement counted as non-productive. CDR3 was defined by IMGT convention, running from the second conserved V-encoded cysteine to the conserved J-encoded phenylalanine. In an earlier analysis of approximately 590 of the donors, sequences lacking an unambiguous match to a single V gene segment were excluded. An earlier analysis of about 600 of the donors called V segments functional above 56.7% productive rearrangements and segregating when the between-donor standard deviation exceeded 5%. A statistical classification framework was developed to diagnose cytomegalovirus status using the catalog of TCR beta chain sequences. In a later analysis, TCR nucleotide sequences were compared against IMGT/GENE-DB human TR gene sequences so that V and J genes could be assigned. In a later analysis, CDR3 sequences and most-parsimonious VDJ recombination scenarios were assigned using the TCRdist pipeline. In a later analysis, each TCR beta chain was defined by its CDR3 amino acid sequence together with its V-gene family, and reads without a unique V-gene family were excluded. A later analysis removed 592 highly shared, low-generation-probability nucleotide sequences to deal with suspected cross-contamination and a sequencing artifact. In a later analysis, a clonal expansion index was calculated for each public chain from normalized within-repertoire ranks of inferred template counts. Generation probabilities in a later analysis came from a VDJ recombination model fitted to out-of-frame rearrangements, and those results were checked against IGoR. In a later analysis, hypergeometric tests were used to score TCR-TCR, TCR-HLA and TCR-CMV co-occurrence, with a repertoire-size bias correction applied to TCR pairs. In a later analysis, false discovery rates were estimated by permuting HLA or CMV assignments 20 times. A later analysis grouped co-occurring TCRs with DBSCAN, adding TCRdist sequence similarity when clustering within HLA-allele-positive subsets. Co-occurrence clustering excluded repertoires with fewer than 30,000 or more than 120,000 public chains, plus five with anomalous nucleotide sharing. The immuneACCESS repertoire file appears here via TCRdb, limited to in-frame rearrangements. These files lack a portion of the clones; in checked studies, under half of the deficit traces to unresolved V genes, and the cause of the others is not known. That table furnishes V, J and clone size, whereas the DNA furnished D and trimming. The sample yields around 130,000 clones; approximately 8.8% were counted once. The ten largest account for approximately 5% of the sample.

The cohort consisted of hundreds of healthy bone marrow donors. At the time of sampling, all cohort members were nominally healthy, though unrecorded immune exposures were likely present. The donor tested CMV seronegative, placing the donor among the 350 to 400 seronegative members of the cohort. A peripheral blood sample was collected from each donor, and TCR beta sequencing was performed on peripheral blood mononuclear cells. The Qiagen DNeasy Blood Extraction Kit was used to extract genomic DNA from the blood cell samples. The receptor chain draws on TRBV28 and TRBJ2-5, and 9 junction bases match TRBD1. The specimen sequenced was PBMCs. This sequence was found in a man aged 40-49 years in good health and CMV-seronegative. DNA sequence: TGTGCCAGCAACCCGGGACAGGGTGGAGAGACCCAGTACTTC. Protein translation: CASNPGQGGETQYF.